These T cell receptor beta chains were read from a single sample in a study of shared clonotypes between healthy human individuals. Profiled with immunoSEQ multiplex PCR; TCRdb holds only in-frame clones, not every one. The sample includes a few million clones, more than 80% seen only once; the top ten take roughly 0.13%. The sequenced material came from naive CD4+ T cells sorted from blood. All receptors derive from a man between 18 and 35 years old in good health. CDR3s include the opening cysteine and the closing phenylalanine or tryptophan. A D gene is named only where the DNA matches it firmly. Part of the rows lack a size; the others show once, few, many or a class for expanded clones.

TRBV2	15	-	-	TRBJ2-3	CASTRQELSIDTQYF	TGTGCCAGCACCCGTCAGGAACTATCAATAGATACGCAGTATTTT
TRBV28	15	TRBD1	-	TRBJ1-1	CASSLDRGVNTEAFF	TGTGCCAGCAGCCTGGACAGGGGAGTGAACACTGAAGCTTTCTTT
TRBV15	13	-	-	TRBJ2-5	CATSRAGWETQYF	TGTGCCACCAGCAGGGCAGGGTGGGAGACCCAGTACTTC
TRBV5-1	14	-	-	TRBJ2-5	CASSFSGTQETQYF	TGCGCCAGCAGCTTCTCCGGCACACAAGAGACCCAGTACTTC
TRBV2	14	TRBD2	-	TRBJ2-5	CASSRSGGPETQYF	TGTGCCAGCAGTAGGTCGGGGGGGCCAGAGACCCAGTACTTC
TRBV5-4	14	-	-	TRBJ1-4	CASSLQQGMEKLFF	TGTGCCAGCAGCTTACAGCAGGGAATGGAAAAACTGTTTTTT
TRBV28	15	TRBD1	-	TRBJ2-7	CASSSPGQGTYEQYF	TGTGCCAGCAGCTCCCCGGGACAGGGCACCTACGAGCAGTACTTC
TRBV29-1	14	TRBD2	-	TRBJ2-1	CSVALAGGLDEQFF	TGCAGCGTTGCGCTAGCGGGAGGGTTGGATGAGCAGTTCTTC
TRBV6-5	16	-	-	TRBJ1-1	CASSYSSNRANTEAFF	TGTGCCAGCAGTTACTCGAGTAACAGGGCCAACACTGAAGCTTTCTTT
TRBV19	14	-	-	TRBJ2-5	CASSLARGEGTQYF	TGTGCCAGTAGTTTAGCCAGGGGGGAAGGGACCCAGTACTTC
TRBV11-2	14	-	-	TRBJ1-1	CASTLRGVNTEAFF	TGTGCCAGCACCCTGCGAGGGGTGAACACTGAAGCTTTCTTT
TRBV5-1	15	-	-	TRBJ1-1	CASSLEGGQNTEAFF	TGCGCCAGCAGCTTGGAGGGGGGACAGAACACTGAAGCTTTCTTT
TRBV28	12	TRBD1	-	TRBJ2-7	CASRDRVGEQYF	TGTGCCAGCAGGGACAGGGTGGGCGAGCAGTACTTC
TRBV9	14	TRBD1	few	TRBJ1-4	CASSQQGMNEKLFF	TGTGCCAGCAGCCAACAGGGGATGAATGAAAAACTGTTTTTT
TRBV28	16	TRBD2	-	TRBJ2-3	CASSLGTSGPTDTQYF	TGTGCCAGCAGTTTAGGGACTAGCGGCCCCACAGATACGCAGTATTTT
TRBV10-2	14	TRBD1	-	TRBJ2-1	CATQTQGAIDEQFF	TGCGCCACCCAGACACAGGGGGCAATCGATGAGCAGTTCTTC
TRBV11-2	15	-	-	TRBJ2-1	CASSFGGGLYNEQFF	TGTGCCAGCAGCTTTGGCGGGGGCCTATACAATGAGCAGTTCTTC
TRBV7-2	13	TRBD2	-	TRBJ2-3	CASGRQRADTQYF	TGTGCTAGCGGGAGACAAAGAGCAGATACGCAGTATTTT
TRBV10-3	15	-	-	TRBJ1-2	CAISEFELANYGYTF	TGTGCCATCAGTGAGTTCGAGTTAGCTAACTATGGCTACACCTTC
TRBV6-6	13	TRBD1	-	TRBJ1-6	CASGGTGSSPLHF	TGTGCCAGCGGCGGGACAGGGAGTTCACCCCTCCACTTT
TRBV28	14	-	-	TRBJ1-5	CASSLGGRNQPQHF	TGTGCCAGCAGTTTGGGTGGGCGAAATCAGCCCCAGCATTTT
TRBV5-1	17	-	-	TRBJ2-7	CASSSSHLGPSSYEQYF	TGCGCCAGCAGCTCCTCTCATTTGGGGCCGAGCTCCTACGAGCAGTACTTC
TRBV20-1	11	-	-	TRBJ2-3	CSASSADTQYF	TGCAGTGCTAGCTCCGCAGATACGCAGTATTTT
TRBV12-5	16	-	-	TRBJ2-2	CASGLARGNPTGELFF	TGTGCTAGTGGTTTGGCACGGGGGAATCCCACCGGGGAGCTGTTTTTT
TRBV19	12	-	-	TRBJ1-1	CASSIEGLVAFF	TGTGCCAGTAGTATTGAGGGGTTGGTAGCTTTCTTT
TRBV7-9	14	-	-	TRBJ1-2	CASSLEKGNYGYTF	TGTGCCAGCAGTTTGGAGAAGGGCAACTATGGCTACACCTTC
TRBV11-2	15	TRBD2	-	TRBJ2-7	CASSLPGTSSYEQYF	TGTGCCAGCAGCTTACCCGGGACTAGCTCCTACGAGCAGTACTTC
TRBV2	13	TRBD2	-	TRBJ2-1	CASVRGVGNEQFF	TGTGCCAGCGTACGGGGGGTAGGTAATGAGCAGTTCTTC
TRBV2	14	TRBD1	-	TRBJ2-5	CASSATGLGETQYF	TGTGCCAGCAGTGCGACAGGGTTGGGGGAGACCCAGTACTTC
TRBV5-1	13	-	-	TRBJ2-7	CASSRRQGYEQYF	TGCGCCAGCAGCCGTCGGCAGGGTTACGAGCAGTACTTC
TRBV7-8	14	-	-	TRBJ2-7	CASSRIEGRGEQYF	TGTGCCAGCAGCAGGATAGAAGGGCGGGGCGAGCAGTACTTC
TRBV5-1	13	-	-	TRBJ2-5	CASSWGGEETQYF	TGCGCCAGCAGCTGGGGAGGTGAGGAGACCCAGTACTTC
TRBV7-2	18	TRBD2	-	TRBJ2-5	CASSLALASGRARETQYF	TGTGCCAGCAGCTTAGCACTCGCTAGCGGGAGGGCGCGAGAGACCCAGTACTTC
TRBV19	14	-	-	TRBJ1-1	CASSIGAQGTEAFF	TGTGCCAGTAGTATAGGGGCCCAGGGCACTGAAGCTTTCTTT
TRBV18	13	-	-	TRBJ2-1	CASTSTSYNEQFF	TGTGCCAGCACAAGCACCTCGTACAATGAGCAGTTCTTC
TRBV7-9	18	TRBD1	-	TRBJ2-2	CASSFAPPGQANTGELFF	TGTGCCAGCAGCTTTGCACCACCGGGACAGGCGAACACCGGGGAGCTGTTTTTT
TRBV7-3	14	-	-	TRBJ2-7	CASSLYGGSYEQYF	TGTGCCAGCAGCTTATACGGGGGAAGCTACGAGCAGTACTTC
TRBV29-1	15	-	-	TRBJ2-6	CSVDLTGSGANVLTF	TGCAGCGTCGACTTGACTGGCTCTGGGGCCAACGTCCTGACTTTC
TRBV10-3	14	TRBD2	-	TRBJ2-1	CATFSGRADNEQFF	TGTGCCACTTTTAGCGGGAGGGCGGACAATGAGCAGTTCTTC
TRBV11-2	13	-	few	TRBJ2-2	CASSAYSTGELFF	TGTGCCAGCAGCGCTTATTCGACCGGGGAGCTGTTTTTT
TRBV5-4	15	-	few	TRBJ1-2	CASSSAVVGGYGYTF	TGTGCCAGCAGCTCGGCGGTGGTCGGAGGCTATGGCTACACCTTC
TRBV6-5	16	-	-	TRBJ1-6	CASSYQQGGYNSPLHF	TGTGCCAGCAGTTATCAGCAGGGAGGCTATAATTCACCCCTCCACTTT
TRBV7-9	16	-	-	TRBJ1-2	CASSFATWDAQKVYTF	TGTGCCAGCAGCTTCGCTACCTGGGATGCTCAGAAGGTCTACACCTTC
TRBV7-2	15	TRBD2	-	TRBJ2-1	CASSLDRGAYNEQFF	TGTGCCAGCAGCTTAGATCGGGGGGCCTACAATGAGCAGTTCTTC
TRBV11-2	14	TRBD1	-	TRBJ2-7	CASSTYRGDYEQYF	TGTGCCAGCAGCACCTACAGGGGGGACTACGAGCAGTACTTC